The clone carrying this T cell receptor beta chain was detected a few times. Molecular barcoding with unique molecular identifiers was used for the TCRbeta library. TCRdb passed the PCR reads through MiXCR, listing each CDR3 protein once. This table holds about 540,000 distinct CDR3 sequences, approximately 20% found once. This CDR3 has 15 amino acids. The germline CDR1 and CDR2 sequences are SGHRS and YFSETQ. The trim removed 1 base at V and 7 bases at J, leaving 5 bases unmatched. The sample originates from a study of T-cell reconstitution after alpha-beta-depleted transplantation in children. The sequence came from a human donor who donated a stem cell graft to a child with acute lymphoblastic leukemia. The rearrangement uses TRBV5-1 and TRBJ2-1; 10 bases are a match to TRBD2. Here the sequenced sample was PBMCs from the stem cell graft donor, taken from the stem cell graft. The CDR3 sequence is CASSLSSGSVNEQFF. The CDR3 bases are TGCGCCAGCAGCTTGTCTAGCGGGAGTGTAAATGAGCAGTTCTTC. The entire variable domain, with the rest obtained from reference TRBV5-1 and TRBJ2-1, is as follows: KAGVTQTPRYLIKTRGQQVTLSCSPISGHRSVSWYQQTPGQGLQFLFEYFSETQRNKGNFPGRFSGRQFSNSRSEMNVSTLELGDSALYLCASSLSSGSVNEQFFGPGTRLTVL.